Below, 29 T cell receptor beta chains from the same sample are listed, as sequenced in a study of vaccination and CD4 T cells after COVID-19. With the Oncomine TCR Beta short-read assay, DNA from cultured CD4+ T cells was sequenced. The template was genomic DNA from cultured CD4+ T cells. MiXCR, applied by TCRdb to the PCR reads, yields one record per CDR3 protein. The table shows 10,000 or so distinct CDR3 sequences, with more than 30% occurring only once. No antigen is known for these receptors. This sample's treatment: roughly 11-day PBMC culture with coronavirus spike peptide pools or control peptides (ViraFEST assay). Gathering of the CD4+ T cells, from the unexposed donor, took place before the COVID-19 pandemic (2011-2018). Sequenced input: CD4+ T cells from blood, cultured in vitro. The receptors stem from a human donor in good health.

This sequence joins TRBV19 and TRBJ1-1; D is uncertain. Trimming stripped 2 bases from V and 1 base from J, with 5 bases between. CDR3 size: 13 residues. The V gene's germline CDR1 is LNHDA and CDR2 SQIVND (reference sequence). CDR3 nucleotides: TGTGCCAGTAGTATAAAGAGGAACACTGAAGCTTTCTTT. Translated: CASSIKRNTEAFF.

This chain joins TRBV5-1 and TRBJ2-7, with D perhaps given as TRBD1 or TRBD2 (5 bases each). Trimming left V 6 bases short and J 7 bases short, with 23 bases between. Germline V lookup: CDR1 SGHRS, CDR2 YFSETQ. The CDR3 covers 15 residues. The CDR3 coding sequence is TGCGCCAGCACCCCTGGGGGTAGCGTTGGCTATGAGCAGTACTTC. Translating it yields CASTPGGSVGYEQYF.

This clonotype was found a few times. This chain uses TRBV28 with TRBJ2-5; D is uncertain. Germline assignment: CDR1 MDHEN and CDR2 SYDVKM. CDR3 length: 11 residues. The germline V and J ends were trimmed by 3 bases and 5 bases, with 4 bases remaining between them. CDR3 in DNA: TGTGCCAGCAGTTTCCGGGAGACCCAGTACTTC. This translates into CASSFRETQYF.

The chain couples TRBV28 to TRBJ2-2; D remains unclear. Trimming left V 2 bases short and J 4 bases short, with 8 bases between. The germline V gene encodes CDR1 MDHEN and CDR2 SYDVKM. CDR3 size: 14 residues. In nucleotides, the CDR3 is TGTGCCAGCAGTTTAGCAAGGGTCACCGGGGAGCTGTTTTTT. It is translated as CASSLARVTGELFF. Full variable domain (remainder filled in from reference TRBV28 and TRBJ2-2): DVKVTQSSRYLVKRTGEKVFLECVQDMDHENMFWYRQDPGLGLRLIYFSYDVKMKEKGDIPEGYSVSREKKERFSLILESASTNQTSMYLCASSLARVTGELFFGEGSRLTVL.

The rearrangement joins TRBV7-8 to TRBJ2-1; D might be TRBD2 (6 bases). Germline lookup yields CDR1 SGHVS and CDR2 FQNEAQ. The CDR3 is 14 residues long. Trimming pared 8 bases from V and 4 bases from J, leaving 15 bases between. CDR3 DNA: TGTGCCAGCGGCGGAGGGGTCTTTTACAATGAGCAGTTCTTC. This gives the protein CASGGGVFYNEQFF.

V gene TRBV19 combines with J gene TRBJ2-5; 11 positions match TRBD2. Germline V gene lookup returns CDR1 LNHDA and CDR2 SQIVND (reference sequence). This CDR3 is 14 amino acids long. The V segment lost 2 bases and the J segment 5 bases; nucleotides outside the gene matches: 1. The CDR3 protein is CASSIIAGGETQYF. CDR3 coding DNA: TGTGCCAGTAGTATAATAGCGGGGGGGGAGACCCAGTACTTC. Looking up the rest from reference TRBV19 and TRBJ2-5 gives the full variable domain: DGGITQSPKYLFRKEGQNVTLSCEQNLNHDAMYWYRQDPGQGLRLIYYSQIVNDFQKGDIAEGYSVSREKKESFPLTVTSAQKNPTAFYLCASSIIAGGETQYFGPGTRLLVL.

Only a few counts were recorded for this clonotype. The chain is built from TRBV15 and TRBJ2-7, with D perhaps TRBD2 (5 bases). This CDR3 is 14 amino acids long. The V end was cut by 0 bases, the J end by 5 bases, with 11 bases between. CDR1 is LNHNV and CDR2 is YYDKDF in the germline V gene (reference sequence). The CDR3 sequence: CATSRDTRGHEQYF. DNA of the CDR3: TGTGCCACCAGCAGAGATACGAGAGGGCACGAGCAGTACTTC.

This sequence joins TRBV7-2 and TRBJ2-7; tentatively, D is TRBD2 (5 bases). The germline V gene has CDR1 SGHTA and CDR2 FQGNSA. The CDR3 has 13 amino acids. V was pared by 3 bases and J by 4 bases, with 10 bases between. CDR3 coding DNA: TGTGCCAGCAGCTTTGGAGGACCTTACGAGCAGTACTTC. It translates to CASSFGGPYEQYF.

The V call is TRBV21-1, the J call TRBJ1-1. TRBV21-1 is shown as a pseudogene. The CDR3 loop spans 13 amino acids. CDR3 region: CASSAQWDTEAFF. The CDR3 nucleotides read TGTGCCAGCAGCGCTCAGTGGGACACTGAAGCTTTCTTT.

V and J are TRBV6-1 and TRBJ1-2; a possible D gene is TRBD1 (6 bases). The V gene lost 2 bases and the J gene lost 4 bases, with 14 bases spanning the gap. Germline CDR1 is MNHNS and CDR2 is SASEGT. CDR3 length equals 15 residues. The CDR3 region is CASSERGGPVYGYTF. CDR3 nucleotide sequence: TGTGCCAGCAGTGAACGTGGGGGGCCCGTCTATGGCTACACCTTC.

Remarks on this clonotype: No DNA is shown, since the ends of the CDR3 on it are uncertain; the CDR3 is the one TCRdb lists. V gene TRBV7-2 combines with J gene TRBJ1-6. The CDR3 is made up of 24 amino acids, end residues included. Germline assignment: CDR1 SGHTA and CDR2 FQGNSA. Here the CDR3 reads CASTNQTSMYLCATKAFHNSPLHF.

V usage is TRBV7-2 and J usage is TRBJ2-5, with D tentatively TRBD1 or TRBD2 (5 bases each). Trimming took off 4 bases at V and 5 bases at J, with 11 bases between the two ends. The CDR3 contains 13 residues. The germline gives CDR1 SGHTA, CDR2 FQGNSA. CDR3: CASSSGTAETQYF. DNA for the CDR3: TGTGCCAGCAGCTCCGGGACCGCCGAGACCCAGTACTTC.

The chain couples TRBV14 to TRBJ1-3; no clear D. The V end lost 3 bases, the J end lost 3 bases, and 9 bases lay between the germline ends. The germline V gene encodes CDR1 SGHDN and CDR2 FVKESK. The length of the CDR3 is 14 residues. This CDR3 reads CASSHRGIGNTIYF. The CDR3 nucleotides are TGTGCCAGCAGCCATAGAGGAATTGGAAACACCATATATTTT.

This clonotype occurred a few times. The chain is built from TRBV30 and TRBJ1-6; 9 bases line up with TRBD1. This CDR3 contains 14 residues. V was clipped by 4 bases and J by 6 bases; unmatched bases: 4. Germline assignment: CDR1 GTSNPN and CDR2 SVGIG (reference sequence). The CDR3 DNA follows: TGTGCCTGGATCCGGGACAGGGCTAATTCACCCCTCCACTTT. Its protein is CAWIRDRANSPLHF.

The chain uses TRBV6-2 or TRBV6-3 and TRBJ2-7; D is possibly TRBD1 (6 bases). Germline CDR1 MNHEY, CDR2 SVGEGT. The V and J ends lost 2 bases and 2 bases respectively, with 10 bases between them. CDR3 length: 14 residues. CDR3 protein: CASSYLGAAYEQYF. CDR3 DNA sequence: TGTGCCAGCAGTTACCTGGGGGCAGCCTACGAGCAGTACTTC.

V gene TRBV6-5 combines with J gene TRBJ1-6; the D is unclear. The V end lost 0 bases, the J end lost 0 bases, and 9 bases lay between the germline ends. CDR1 and CDR2 from the germline V gene are MNHEY and SVGAGI. There are 17 residues in the CDR3. As DNA, the CDR3 is TGTGCCAGCAGTTACTCGTCACCCAGCTCCTATAATTCACCCCTCCACTTT. It is translated as CASSYSSPSSYNSPLHF.

This chain uses TRBV27 with TRBJ2-1; tentatively, D is TRBD1 (6 bases). The V gene lost 6 bases and the J gene lost 4 bases, with 19 bases spanning the gap. This CDR3 contains 16 residues. The germline gives CDR1 MNHEY, CDR2 SMNVEV (reference sequence). The CDR3 is CASSPVPDRPYNEQFF. In nucleotides, the CDR3 is TGTGCCAGCAGCCCGGTACCCGACAGGCCTTACAATGAGCAGTTCTTC.

By sample share, this clonotype is large. The CDR3 protein is CSAKQGITEAFF. For the CDR3, the DNA is TGCAGTGCAAAGCAGGGGATCACTGAAGCTTTCTTT. The V and J genes are TRBV20-1 and TRBJ1-1; a possible D gene is TRBD1 (6 bases). CDR3 length: 12 amino acids. The germline CDR1 and CDR2 sequences are DFQATT and SNEGSKA (reference sequence). The V end was cut by 6 bases, the J end by 4 bases, with 12 bases between.

This clonotype has more than one count but fewer than ten. CDR3 sequence (DNA): TGCAGCGTTGAAACAGCGGCCAGGGATGGCTACACCTTC. This sequence encodes CSVETAARDGYTF. The chain employs TRBV29-1 and TRBJ1-2, with D possibly matching TRBD1 (5 bases). The V and J ends lost 2 bases and 6 bases respectively, with 13 bases between them. Germline V CDR1 and CDR2: SQVTM, ANQGSEA. CDR3 size: 13 residues.

The chain combines TRBV7-2 with TRBJ2-4; 7 bases match TRBD2. V gave up 5 bases and J gave up 6 bases; unmatched junction bases: 13. Germline V gene lookup returns CDR1 SGHTA and CDR2 FQGNSA. The CDR3 is made up of 16 amino acids. The CDR3 here is CASSDGAGLVGNIQYF. The CDR3 nucleotides are TGTGCCAGCAGCGACGGAGCGGGATTGGTCGGAAACATTCAGTACTTC.

V is TRBV6-2 or TRBV6-3 and J is TRBJ2-3; 11 bases agree with TRBD2. J was trimmed by 4 bases and V by 0 bases; bases with no gene match: 6. From germline, CDR1 is MNHEY and CDR2 SVGEGT. CDR3 length equals 17 residues. The CDR3 is CASSYSPTSGKPDTQYF. CDR3 nucleotides: TGTGCCAGCAGTTACTCACCGACTAGCGGGAAACCAGATACGCAGTATTTT.

This sequence joins TRBV20-1 and TRBJ2-7, with 9 bases lining up with TRBD2. Germline V gene lookup returns CDR1 DFQATT and CDR2 SNEGSKA (reference sequence). This CDR3 contains 14 residues. J lost 4 bases, V lost 1 base, and 5 bases had no gene match. CDR3 bases: TGCAGTGCTAGAGTTCCTAGCGGGGCATACGAGCAGTACTTC. It encodes CSARVPSGAYEQYF.

The V gene is TRBV20-1, the J gene TRBJ2-1; no clear D gene. Trimming pared 0 bases from V and 5 bases from J, leaving 11 bases between. The germline CDR1 and CDR2 sequences are DFQATT and SNEGSKA (reference sequence). The CDR3 consists of 14 residues. This CDR3 is CSARDPNVNNEQFF. The CDR3 DNA follows: TGCAGTGCTAGAGATCCGAATGTTAACAATGAGCAGTTCTTC.

The V call is TRBV6-4, the J call TRBJ2-2; 10 positions agree with TRBD2. The CDR3 totals 14 residues. The V segment lost 4 bases and the J segment 4 bases; nucleotides outside the gene matches: 0. The germline V gene encodes CDR1 MRHNA and CDR2 SNTAGT. CDR3 DNA sequence: TGTGCCAGCAGTGCTAGCGGGAGCACCGGGGAGCTGTTTTTT. It translates to CASSASGSTGELFF.

This clonotype was found a few times. The chain combines TRBV6-1 with TRBJ2-7; D remains ambiguous. The CDR3 spans 13 residues. Trimming took 7 bases from V and 3 from J, leaving 13 bases between them. Germline V CDR1 and CDR2: MNHNS, SASEGT. This CDR3 is CASMPMGYYEQYF. The CDR3 DNA sequence: TGTGCCAGCATGCCAATGGGGTACTACGAGCAGTACTTC.

This clonotype occurred a few times. The V call is TRBV20-1, the J call TRBJ2-3, with 9 bases aligning to TRBD2. CDR3 length: 14 residues. V was clipped by 5 bases and J by 3 bases; unmatched bases: 6. Germline lookup yields CDR1 DFQATT and CDR2 SNEGSKA (reference sequence). This chain's CDR3 is CSALGSGRTDTQYF. CDR3 sequence (DNA): TGCAGTGCTTTAGGGAGCGGGAGGACAGATACGCAGTATTTT.

The J gene is TRBJ2-5, the V gene TRBV20-1, with 7 bases identical to TRBD2. The germline V gene has CDR1 DFQATT and CDR2 SNEGSKA (reference sequence). The CDR3 extends over 14 amino acids. V lost 6 bases and J lost 2; bases outside the gene matches: 9. The CDR3 DNA is TGCAGTGCGTCACCGGGGACTAATCAAGAGACCCAGTACTTC. This gives the protein CSASPGTNQETQYF.

The CDR3: CASSDVGGADTQYF. CDR3 coding DNA: TGTGCCAGCAGTGACGTGGGGGGCGCAGATACGCAGTATTTT. J is TRBJ2-3 and V is TRBV2; D is perhaps TRBD1 or TRBD2 (6 bases each). Germline V gives CDR1 SNHLY, CDR2 FYNNEI. Trimming pared 3 bases from V and 4 bases from J, leaving 11 bases between. The CDR3 contains 14 residues.

The chain has TRBV6-2 or TRBV6-3 and TRBJ2-5, with a tentative D call TRBD2 (7 bases). Germline loops: CDR1 MNHEY, CDR2 SVGEGT. Trimming cost V 5 bases and J 5 bases, with 12 bases left between them. CDR3 size: 13 residues. CDR3: CASSRGEGETQYF. The CDR3, as DNA: TGTGCCAGCAGTAGGGGGGAGGGCGAGACCCAGTACTTC.